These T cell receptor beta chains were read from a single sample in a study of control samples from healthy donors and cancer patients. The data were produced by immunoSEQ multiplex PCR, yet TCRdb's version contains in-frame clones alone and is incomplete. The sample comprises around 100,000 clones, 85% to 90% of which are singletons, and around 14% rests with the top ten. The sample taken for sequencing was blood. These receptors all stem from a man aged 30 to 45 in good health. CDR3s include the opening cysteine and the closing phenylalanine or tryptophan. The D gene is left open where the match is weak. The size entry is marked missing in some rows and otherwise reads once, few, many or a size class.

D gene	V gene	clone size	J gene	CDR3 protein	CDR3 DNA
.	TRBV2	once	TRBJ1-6	CASSVRPTGDNSPLHF	TGTGCCAGCAGTGTCCGGCCCACCGGCGATAATTCACCCCTCCACTTT
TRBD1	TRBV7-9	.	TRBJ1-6	CASSFGRDSLAVTPLHF	TGTGCCAGCAGCTTTGGTCGGGACAGTCTCGCAGTAACACCCCTCCACTTT
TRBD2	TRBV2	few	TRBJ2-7	CASSRTVAGVGEQYF	TGTGCCAGCAGCCGAACCGTAGCGGGAGTGGGGGAGCAGTACTTC
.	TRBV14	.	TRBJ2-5	CASSPTGLQETQYF	TGTGCCAGCAGCCCAACAGGTCTCCAAGAGACCCAGTACTTC
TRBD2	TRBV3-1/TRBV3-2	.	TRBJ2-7	CASSQSGNLLEQYF	TGTGCCAGCAGCCAAAGCGGGAACCTACTGGAGCAGTACTTC
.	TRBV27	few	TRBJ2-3	CASSSPRTDTQYF	TGTGCCAGCAGTTCCCCCCGGACAGATACGCAGTATTTT
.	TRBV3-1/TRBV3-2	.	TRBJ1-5	CASSQDRPYSNQPQHF	TGTGCCAGCAGCCAAGATCGTCCATATAGCAATCAGCCCCAGCATTTT
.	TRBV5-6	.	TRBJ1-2	CASSLPLTGGEGYTF	TGTGCCAGCAGCTTGCCCCTCACGGGGGGCGAAGGCTACACCTTC
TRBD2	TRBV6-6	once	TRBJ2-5	CASRVGLAGVGETQYF	TGTGCCAGCAGGGTGGGACTAGCGGGAGTAGGGGAGACCCAGTACTTC
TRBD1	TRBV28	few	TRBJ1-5	CASSQRTGGVQPQHF	TGTGCCAGCAGTCAACGGACAGGGGGGGTGCAGCCCCAGCATTTT
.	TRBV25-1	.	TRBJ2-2	CASSEGPAWQWGTGELFF	TGTGCCAGCAGTGAAGGCCCCGCTTGGCAGTGGGGCACCGGGGAGCTGTTTTTT
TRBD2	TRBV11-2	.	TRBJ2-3	CASSPRTSSADTQYF	TGTGCCAGCAGCCCGAGGACTAGTTCTGCAGATACGCAGTATTTT
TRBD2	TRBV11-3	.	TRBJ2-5	CASSLDKGSGRARETQYF	TGTGCCAGCAGCTTAGATAAGGGTAGCGGGAGGGCCAGGGAGACCCAGTACTTC
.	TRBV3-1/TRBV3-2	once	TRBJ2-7	CASSQDRRDYEQYF	TGTGCCAGCAGCCAAGATCGCCGGGACTACGAGCAGTACTTC
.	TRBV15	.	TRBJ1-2	CATSRDVGRTEGYTF	TGTGCCACCAGCAGAGATGTAGGCAGAACAGAGGGCTACACCTTC
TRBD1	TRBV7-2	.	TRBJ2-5	CASSSGQGVGETQYF	TGTGCCAGCAGCTCGGGACAGGGGGTTGGGGAGACCCAGTACTTC
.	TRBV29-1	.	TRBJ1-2	CSVVEGGRGYGYTF	TGCAGCGTTGTGGAAGGGGGGCGAGGCTATGGCTACACCTTC
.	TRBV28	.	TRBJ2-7	CASSLSGSSSYEQYF	TGTGCCAGCAGTTTATCTGGCAGTAGCTCCTACGAGCAGTACTTC
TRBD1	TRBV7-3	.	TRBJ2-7	CASSPGQHSYEQYF	TGTGCCAGCAGCCCGGGACAGCATTCCTACGAGCAGTACTTC
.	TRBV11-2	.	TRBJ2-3	CASRGADTQYF	TGTGCCAGCAGGGGGGCAGATACGCAGTATTTT
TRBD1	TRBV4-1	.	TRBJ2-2	CASSPGQGPNTGELFF	TGCGCCAGCAGCCCCGGACAGGGACCGAACACCGGGGAGCTGTTTTTT
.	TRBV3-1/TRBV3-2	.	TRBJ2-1	CASSQDIGSQPPNEQFF	TGTGCCAGCAGCCAAGATATCGGGTCCCAACCCCCTAATGAGCAGTTCTTC
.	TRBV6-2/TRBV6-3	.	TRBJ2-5	CASSYSVTAFQETQYF	TGTGCCAGCAGTTACTCGGTGACAGCATTCCAAGAGACCCAGTACTTC
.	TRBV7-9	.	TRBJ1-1	CASSRGGGTEAFF	TGTGCCAGCAGCCGGGGCGGGGGCACTGAAGCTTTCTTT
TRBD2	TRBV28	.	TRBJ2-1	CATEAGRSNNEQFF	TGTGCCACCGAAGCGGGACGCTCTAACAATGAGCAGTTCTTC
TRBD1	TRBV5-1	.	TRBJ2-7	CASSLATGTDFFEQYF	TGCGCCAGCAGCTTGGCGACCGGGACAGATTTTTTCGAGCAGTACTTC
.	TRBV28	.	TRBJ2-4	CASSLEGTENIQYF	TGTGCCAGCAGTTTGGAGGGCACCGAGAACATTCAGTACTTC
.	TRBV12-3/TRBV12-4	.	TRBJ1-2	CASSLQGYGYTF	TGTGCCAGCAGTTTACAGGGGTATGGCTACACCTTC
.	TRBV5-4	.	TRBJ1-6	CASSASPSSYNSPLHF	TGTGCCAGCAGCGCGTCACCGAGCTCCTATAATTCACCCCTCCACTTT
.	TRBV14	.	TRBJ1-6	CASSQVRGGGSPLHF	TGTGCCAGCAGCCAAGTTCGGGGGGGAGGTTCACCCCTCCACTTT
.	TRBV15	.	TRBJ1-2	CATSRAERNRVNYGYTF	TGTGCCACCAGCAGAGCGGAAAGGAACAGGGTCAACTATGGCTACACCTTC
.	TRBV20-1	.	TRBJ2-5	CSASMETQYF	TGCAGTGCTAGTATGGAGACCCAGTACTTC
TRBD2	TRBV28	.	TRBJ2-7	CASRLDWGTSGRFSYEQYF	TGTGCCAGCAGGCTTGACTGGGGTACTAGCGGGAGGTTTTCCTACGAGCAGTACTTC
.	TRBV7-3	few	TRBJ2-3	CASRTDSYTDTQYF	TGTGCCAGTCGGACGGACAGCTACACAGATACGCAGTATTTT
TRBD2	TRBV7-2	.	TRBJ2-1	CASSPSASGRGEQFF	TGTGCCAGCAGCCCATCGGCTAGCGGAAGGGGTGAGCAGTTCTTC
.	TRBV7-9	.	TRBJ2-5	CASTSREGQTFHETQYF	TGTGCCAGCACCTCCAGGGAGGGACAAACGTTTCATGAGACCCAGTACTTC
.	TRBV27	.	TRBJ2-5	CASSPRDFTRETQYF	TGTGCCAGCAGTCCTCGGGACTTCACGCGGGAGACCCAGTACTTC
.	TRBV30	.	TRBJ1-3	CASTTSKGGNTIYF	TGTGCCTCGACAACATCAAAAGGGGGAAACACCATATATTTT
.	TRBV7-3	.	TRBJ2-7	CASSSTARDEQYF	TGTGCCAGCAGCTCCACCGCCAGGGACGAGCAGTACTTC
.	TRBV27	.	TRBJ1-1	CASSLGRGFKAFF	TGTGCCAGCAGTTTGGGTCGGGGGTTCAAAGCTTTCTTT
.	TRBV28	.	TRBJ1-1	CASRLVTGVDEAFF	TGTGCCAGCAGATTAGTTACAGGCGTAGATGAAGCTTTCTTT
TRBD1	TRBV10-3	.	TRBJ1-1	CAITPGTGQVTEAFF	TGTGCCATCACTCCCGGGACAGGGCAGGTCACTGAAGCTTTCTTT
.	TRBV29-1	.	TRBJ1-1	CSVVKGGNTEAFF	TGCAGCGTTGTCAAGGGCGGGAACACTGAAGCTTTCTTT
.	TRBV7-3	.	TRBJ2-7	CASSSPDFRGGEQYF	TGTGCCAGCAGCTCCCCCGACTTCAGGGGAGGCGAGCAGTACTTC
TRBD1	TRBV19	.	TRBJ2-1	CASSIAQGVYNEQFF	TGTGCCAGTAGTATTGCACAGGGGGTCTACAATGAGCAGTTCTTC
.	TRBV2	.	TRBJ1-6	CASSVRENSPLHF	TGTGCCAGCAGTGTACGGGAAAATTCACCCCTCCACTTT
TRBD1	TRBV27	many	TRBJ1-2	CASSLVGTGLYGYTF	TGTGCCAGCAGTTTGGTCGGGACAGGGCTTTATGGCTACACCTTC
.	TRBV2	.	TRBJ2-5	CASSDVWELSQETQYF	TGTGCCAGCAGTGACGTGTGGGAGCTCAGCCAAGAGACCCAGTACTTC
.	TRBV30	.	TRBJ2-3	CAWTRGDTSTDTQYF	TGTGCCTGGACGCGCGGCGACACTAGCACAGATACGCAGTATTTT
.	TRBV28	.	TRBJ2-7	CASSLFGSAYEQYF	TGTGCCAGCAGTTTATTTGGCTCGGCCTACGAGCAGTACTTC
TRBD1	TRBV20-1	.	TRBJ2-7	CSASTGGSYEQYF	TGCAGTGCTAGTACAGGGGGGTCCTACGAGCAGTACTTC
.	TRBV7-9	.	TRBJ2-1	CASSPSSSRYNEQFF	TGTGCCAGCAGTCCGTCCTCTTCCCGCTACAATGAGCAGTTCTTC
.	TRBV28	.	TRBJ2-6	CASMVRLGAGTSGANVLTF	TGTGCCAGCATGGTAAGGCTGGGCGCCGGAACCTCTGGGGCCAACGTCCTGACTTTC
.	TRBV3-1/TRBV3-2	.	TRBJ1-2	CASSREGRNYGYTF	TGTGCCAGCAGCCGGGAAGGACGGAACTATGGCTACACCTTC
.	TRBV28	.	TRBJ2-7	CASSSTDSYEQYF	TGTGCCAGCAGTTCAACAGATTCCTACGAGCAGTACTTC
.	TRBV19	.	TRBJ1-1	CASNEGSTEAFF	TGTGCCAGTAACGAGGGGAGCACTGAAGCTTTCTTT
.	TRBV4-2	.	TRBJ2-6	CASSQDRRVAANVLTF	TGTGCCAGCAGCCAAGATCGAAGGGTAGCGGCCAACGTCCTGACTTTC
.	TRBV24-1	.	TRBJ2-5	CATSDPGEGQKETQYF	TGTGCCACCAGTGATCCGGGCGAGGGGCAGAAAGAGACCCAGTACTTC
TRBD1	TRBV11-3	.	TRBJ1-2	CASSCGQGEIYGYTF	TGTGCCAGCAGCTGTGGACAGGGGGAGATCTATGGCTACACCTTC